Presented here are 13 T cell receptor beta chains from one specimen sequenced in a study of vaccination and CD4 T cells after COVID-19. No antigen has been assigned to these receptors. Sequenced with the Oncomine TCR Beta short-read assay was DNA taken from cultured CD4+ T cells. TCRdb redid the calling of the PCR reads with MiXCR, one entry per CDR3 protein. This table holds 13,000 to 15,000 distinct CDR3 sequences, 53% found once. Treatment reported: roughly 10-day PBMC culture with coronavirus spike peptide pools or control peptides (ViraFEST assay). The starting material was CD4+ T cells from blood, cultured in vitro, obtained before SARS-CoV-2 vaccination. Receptors originate from a human donor who had recovered from COVID-19.

This chain joins TRBV9 and TRBJ2-7, with 8 bases identical to TRBD2. The CDR3 runs to 14 residues. After removal of 4 bases from V and 0 bases from J, the junction contained 3 bases not matched to a gene. Germline CDR1 reads SGDLS; CDR2 reads YYNGEE. The CDR3 loop reads CASSPGTSSYEQYF. The CDR3 DNA reads as TGTGCCAGCAGCCCTGGGACTAGCTCCTACGAGCAGTACTTC.

This rearrangement joins TRBV5-1 to TRBJ2-1; TRBD1 matches at 9 bases. Trimming at V came to 6 bases and at J to 7 bases, leaving 14 bases not matched to a gene. The length of the CDR3 is 16 residues. The germline CDR1 and CDR2 sequences are SGHRS and YFSETQ. The CDR3 here is CASTITGQGLLNEQFF. The CDR3 DNA sequence: TGCGCCAGCACTATAACAGGACAGGGGTTGTTGAATGAGCAGTTCTTC.

Within the sample, this clonotype is large. The chain carries TRBV6-2 or TRBV6-3 and TRBJ2-5; perhaps TRBD2 as D (5 bases). The CDR3 has 13 amino acids. CDR1 and CDR2 from the germline V gene are MNHEY and SVGEGT. Trimming left V 6 bases short and J 3 bases short, with 11 bases between. The CDR3 loop is CASRSNSEETQYF. Written as DNA, the CDR3 is TGTGCCAGCAGGAGTAATAGCGAAGAGACCCAGTACTTC.

The rearrangement uses TRBV27 and TRBJ1-2; D may be TRBD1 (5 bases). CDR1 is MNHEY and CDR2 is SMNVEV in the germline V gene (reference sequence). CDR3 size: 14 residues. The V end lost 5 bases, the J end lost 4 bases, and 14 bases lay between the germline ends. This chain's CDR3 is CASSPGRRPYGYTF. CDR3 in DNA: TGTGCCAGCAGTCCGGGACGGCGCCCCTATGGCTACACCTTC.

The V call is TRBV28, the J call TRBJ2-2; D is undetermined. The CDR3 runs to 15 residues. Germline loops: CDR1 MDHEN, CDR2 SYDVKM. The V and J ends lost 2 bases and 2 bases respectively, with 9 bases between them. CDR3 DNA: TGTGCCAGCAGTTTAGACCTGTATAACACCGGGGAGCTGTTTTTT. Protein sequence: CASSLDLYNTGELFF. The full variable domain, completed using reference TRBV28 and TRBJ2-2, is DVKVTQSSRYLVKRTGEKVFLECVQDMDHENMFWYRQDPGLGLRLIYFSYDVKMKEKGDIPEGYSVSREKKERFSLILESASTNQTSMYLCASSLDLYNTGELFFGEGSRLTVL.

This CDR3 is CASSPNTTYEQYF. CDR3 DNA: TGTGCCAGCTCACCAAACACAACCTACGAGCAGTACTTC. The chain joins TRBV18 to TRBJ2-7; D unclear. V lost 2 bases and J lost 2, with 7 bases in between. CDR1 and CDR2 from the germline V gene are KGHSH and LQKENI. The CDR3 loop spans 13 amino acids.

This clonotype was detected a few times. Written as DNA, the CDR3 is TGTGCCAGTAGCGCAAGGGACGCAAATTCACCCCTCCACTTT. Its translation: CASSARDANSPLHF. The chain has TRBV19 and TRBJ1-6; possible D gene TRBD1, 5 bases. Germline CDR1 is LNHDA and CDR2 is SQIVND (reference sequence). Deletions cut 6 bases from V and 7 bases from J, with 13 bases between. The CDR3 is 14 residues long.

The chain couples TRBV2 to TRBJ2-2; weak D call: TRBD2 (5 bases). This CDR3 is 15 amino acids long. Germline CDR1 and CDR2: SNHLY and FYNNEI. V shed 0 bases and J shed 7 bases, with 12 bases lying between them. The CDR3 DNA sequence: TGTGCCAGCAGTGAAGCGCTTTTGGGAGACGGGGAGCTGTTTTTT. Translated, it gives CASSEALLGDGELFF.

This rearrangement joins TRBV2 to TRBJ2-3; TRBD1 matches at 8 bases. CDR3 length: 15 amino acids. The germline gives CDR1 SNHLY, CDR2 FYNNEI. The V and J ends lost 7 bases and 4 bases, in that order; junction bases with no gene match: 10. CDR3 sequence: CASIGWTGPADTQYF. CDR3 bases: TGTGCCAGCATAGGTTGGACAGGGCCTGCAGATACGCAGTATTTT.

The DNA of the CDR3 is TGTGCCAGCAGTAACCAGCAGGGCTTTGGTCAGCCCCAGCATTTT. It is translated as CASSNQQGFGQPQHF. This chain uses TRBV28 with TRBJ1-5; D is possibly TRBD1 (5 bases). The V gene lost 5 bases and the J gene lost 6 bases, with 17 bases spanning the gap. Germline assignment: CDR1 MDHEN and CDR2 SYDVKM. This CDR3 contains 15 residues.

The chain couples TRBV7-2 to TRBJ2-7, with 13 bases identical to TRBD2. The V and J ends lost 5 bases and 5 bases, in that order; junction bases with no gene match: 9. CDR1 and CDR2 (germline): SGHTA, FQGNSA. The CDR3 loop spans 16 amino acids. The CDR3: CASSASRTSGSHEQYF. DNA for the CDR3: TGTGCCAGCAGCGCTAGCAGGACTAGCGGGAGCCACGAGCAGTACTTC. The complete variable domain, with remaining parts taken from reference TRBV7-2 and TRBJ2-7, reads GAGVSQSPSNKVTEKGKDVELRCDPISGHTALYWYRQSLGQGLEFLIYFQGNSAPDKSGLPSDRFSAERTGGSVSTLTIQRTQQEDSAVYLCASSASRTSGSHEQYFGPGTRLTVT.

A single count supports this clonotype. This chain joins TRBV7-9 and TRBJ2-1; D could derive from TRBD1 or TRBD2 (5 bases each). The CDR3 sequence is 12 residues long. CDR1 is SEHNR and CDR2 is FQNEAQ in the germline V gene (reference sequence). V lost 6 bases, J lost 10 bases, and 13 bases lay in between. The CDR3 is CASSWGRGEQFF. DNA for the CDR3: TGTGCCAGCAGTTGGGGACGCGGCGAGCAGTTCTTC.

The chain combines TRBV2 with TRBJ2-7, with 10 bases fitting TRBD2. The CDR3 is 13 residues long. The J segment lost 5 bases and the V segment lost 7 bases, leaving 5 bases of the junction unmatched. The germline V gene encodes CDR1 SNHLY and CDR2 FYNNEI. The CDR3 loop is CASTAGGTNEQYF. CDR3 DNA: TGTGCCAGCACAGCGGGAGGGACTAACGAGCAGTACTTC.